Listed here is a single T cell receptor beta chain. This CDR3 has 14 amino acids. The ends lost 4 bases at V and 6 bases at J; junction bases unmatched: 6. Germline CDR1 SNHLY, CDR2 FYNNEI. In TCRdb, the 5' RACE reads were re-called with MiXCR into one record per CDR3 protein. The sample contains roughly 110,000 distinct CDR3 sequences, around 12% of which appear only once. The data were obtained in a study of T-cell memory formation after mild COVID-19. The clonotype was recovered from an adult woman who had mild COVID-19 (a few samples of this study predate the infection). Cell type and time point are not known. The chain links TRBV2 to TRBJ2-1; 7 bases line up with TRBD1. Sequencing used PBMCs or a T cell subset sorted from them (not recorded which). Here the CDR3 DNA reads TGTGCCAGCAGTGCGTCGACAGGGACCAATGAGCAGTTCTTC. It yields the protein CASSASTGTNEQFF.